This T cell receptor (beta chain) was obtained from a study of cytomegalovirus exposure and HLA in healthy donors. V gave up 6 bases and J gave up 10 bases, with 21 bases separating them. This CDR3 is built from 14 residues. Germline V gene sequence: CDR1 MDHEN, CDR2 SYDVKM. With respect to this clone: What it binds is not known.

Findings and caveats of the study: As confirmed in vitro, a few CMV-associated chains were specific for CMV antigens. Listed as cytomegalovirus-associated were roughly 180 TCR beta chains.

Generated by immunoSEQ multiplex PCR, the TCRdb table keeps only in-frame clones and is missing some. The table has 100,000 to 150,000 clones, approximately 92% seen once. The clonotype originates from a woman in her late teens or twenties in good health and CMV-seronegative. Source material: PBMCs. The chain couples TRBV28 to TRBJ1-1, with a tentative D call TRBD1 (6 bases). CDR3 in amino acids: CASSPPGQLIGAFF. CDR3 in DNA: TGTGCCAGCAGCCCCCCTGGACAGCTCATTGGAGCTTTCTTT.